These 21 T cell receptor beta chains share one sample of origin, sequenced in a study of T-cell reconstitution after alpha-beta-depleted transplantation in children. This sample's TCRbeta library carried unique molecular identifier barcodes. TCRdb passed the PCR reads through MiXCR, listing each CDR3 protein once. Of a few hundred thousand distinct CDR3 sequences listed, approximately 20% are singletons. The source was PBMCs from the stem cell graft donor, collected from the stem cell graft. These receptor sequences come from a human donor who donated a stem cell graft to a child with acute myeloid leukemia.

The V call is TRBV20-1, the J call TRBJ2-3, with 9 bases matching TRBD2. CDR3 length equals 16 residues. Germline V CDR1 and CDR2: DFQATT, SNEGSKA (reference sequence). Trimming took 6 bases from V and 2 from J; bases not matched to a gene: 12. The CDR3 DNA reads as TGCAGTGCGAGCCCGTTTAGCGGGAGCGACACAGATACGCAGTATTTT. Its translation: CSASPFSGSDTDTQYF.

The V call is TRBV12-3 or TRBV12-4, the J call TRBJ2-3; unclear D gene. The CDR3 has 14 residues. Trimming took off 6 bases at V and 5 bases at J, with 15 bases between the two ends. In nucleotides, the CDR3 is TGTGCCAGCAGCCACCGAGGTCAAGGAGATACGCAGTATTTT. It is translated as CASSHRGQGDTQYF.

The chain uses TRBV24-1 and TRBJ1-2, with D possibly TRBD1 on 6 matching bases. The V and J ends lost 9 bases and 7 bases respectively, with 11 bases between them. The germline CDR1 and CDR2 sequences are KGHDR and SFDVKD. CDR3 size: 11 residues. Here the CDR3 DNA reads TGTGCCACCCAGGGGCCAATTGGCTACACCTTC. This encodes CATQGPIGYTF.

Many counts were recorded for this clonotype. The V call is TRBV12-3 or TRBV12-4, the J call TRBJ2-6; perhaps TRBD2 as D (5 bases). Trimming removed 1 base at V and 1 base at J, with 8 bases between. This CDR3 is 16 amino acids long. In nucleotides, the CDR3 is TGTGCCAGCAGTTTAGTGCCGGGATCTGGGGCCAACGTCCTGACTTTC. This sequence encodes CASSLVPGSGANVLTF.

This clonotype has only a few counts. The chain is built from TRBV9 and TRBJ2-2; D gene unclear. The CDR3 sequence is 15 residues long. The V end was cut by 4 bases, the J end by 4 bases, with 14 bases between. The germline V gene has CDR1 SGDLS and CDR2 YYNGEE. The CDR3 coding sequence is TGTGCCAGCAGCCCCCGGGTTCCCAGCACCGGGGAGCTGTTTTTT. Its translation: CASSPRVPSTGELFF. Combining the CDR3 with reference TRBV9 and TRBJ2-2 gives the whole variable domain DSGVTQTPKHLITATGQRVTLRCSPRSGDLSVYWYQQSLDQGLQFLIQYYNGEERAKGNILERFSAQQFPDLHSELNLSSLELGDSALYFCASSPRVPSTGELFFGEGSRLTVL.

V is TRBV5-1 and J is TRBJ2-1, with 8 bases that match TRBD2. Germline V lookup: CDR1 SGHRS, CDR2 YFSETQ. The CDR3 is 17 amino acids. The V gene end was trimmed by 5 bases and the J gene end by 3 bases; junction bases not matched to a gene: 13. The CDR3 here is CASRNQTGTSLYNEQFF. As DNA, the CDR3 is TGCGCCAGCAGAAATCAGACGGGGACTAGTCTCTACAATGAGCAGTTCTTC.

The CDR3 protein is CASNSGSIDNEQFF. The CDR3 DNA is TGTGCCAGCAATAGCGGGAGTATCGACAATGAGCAGTTCTTC. The chain is built from TRBV13 and TRBJ2-1, with 9 bases fitting TRBD2. This CDR3 is built from 14 residues. J was trimmed by 5 bases and V by 7 bases; bases with no gene match: 6. CDR1 is PRHDT, CDR2 FYEKMQ, per germline (reference sequence).

This clonotype was detected a few times. V and J are TRBV20-1 and TRBJ2-1; no reliable D call. The CDR3 spans 15 residues. Germline loops: CDR1 DFQATT, CDR2 SNEGSKA (reference sequence). V shed 5 bases and J shed 0 bases, with 14 bases lying between them. In DNA form, the CDR3 reads TGCAGTGCTGGAGCCGACCTAAGCTCCTACAATGAGCAGTTCTTC. Protein sequence: CSAGADLSSYNEQFF.

This clonotype showed up many times. This rearrangement joins TRBV19 to TRBJ2-5; 7 bases agree with TRBD2. V was clipped by 5 bases and J by 5 bases; unmatched bases: 17. CDR1 and CDR2 from the germline V gene are LNHDA and SQIVND (reference sequence). The CDR3 runs to 17 residues. The CDR3 here is CASSRDQPGLKGETQYF. Here the CDR3 DNA reads TGTGCCAGTAGTCGGGACCAACCGGGACTAAAGGGGGAGACCCAGTACTTC.

The J gene is TRBJ2-7, the V gene TRBV15; TRBD1 matches 12 bases. In germline, CDR1 is LNHNV, CDR2 YYDKDF (reference sequence). V lost 5 bases, J lost 4 bases, and 3 bases stayed unmatched. The CDR3 has 14 residues. The CDR3 DNA is TGTGCCACCAGCGGGGACAGGGGGCGTTACGAGCAGTACTTC. Translation gives CATSGDRGRYEQYF.

The CDR3 coding sequence is TGCGCCAGCAGCTTGGACAGCCCAAAGCGTAATTCACCCCTCCACTTT. Amino acid sequence: CASSLDSPKRNSPLHF. The chain couples TRBV5-1 to TRBJ1-6; D not certain. Trimming took off 0 bases at V and 6 bases at J, with 13 bases between the two ends. CDR3 length: 16 amino acids. Germline V gene sequence: CDR1 SGHRS, CDR2 YFSETQ.

The chain recombines TRBV15 with TRBJ2-5; unclear D gene. The CDR3 is 16 residues long. Germline lookup yields CDR1 LNHNV and CDR2 YYDKDF (reference sequence). V shed 3 bases and J shed 0 bases, with 14 bases lying between them. The CDR3 nucleotides are TGTGCCACCAGCAGGGCGCTTTTAGGTGACCAAGAGACCCAGTACTTC. Protein: CATSRALLGDQETQYF.

The rearrangement uses TRBV27 and TRBJ2-3; no clear D. The germline gives CDR1 MNHEY, CDR2 SMNVEV (reference sequence). V dropped 1 base and J dropped 5 bases, with 16 bases sitting between them. This CDR3 region has 16 residues. The CDR3 is CASSLLRPTGEDTQYF. DNA of the CDR3: TGTGCCAGCAGTTTATTACGACCTACTGGGGAAGATACGCAGTATTTT.

This clonotype was seen a few times. CDR3 coding DNA: TGTGCCACCTCCCCCGGGACTAAGAACAATGAGCAGTTCTTC. As protein: CATSPGTKNNEQFF. This chain connects TRBV24-1 to TRBJ2-1, with 7 nucleotides matching TRBD2. The germline V gene has CDR1 KGHDR and CDR2 SFDVKD. This CDR3 is 14 amino acids long. Losses at the gene ends were 9 bases for V and 5 bases for J; bases not matched to a gene: 9.

In its sample, this clonotype was seen a few times. The chain is built from TRBV12-3 or TRBV12-4 and TRBJ2-1; 9 positions agree with TRBD1. The V segment lost 8 bases and the J segment 6 bases; nucleotides outside the gene matches: 2. The CDR3 sequence is 12 residues long. The CDR3 region has the DNA TGTGCCAGCCCGACAGGGGGCAATGAGCAGTTCTTC. It codes for CASPTGGNEQFF.

The chain combines TRBV28 with TRBJ2-3, with TRBD2 as a possible D gene (6 bases). The CDR3 spans 12 residues. The germline gives CDR1 MDHEN, CDR2 SYDVKM. The V end was cut by 3 bases, the J end by 8 bases, with 9 bases between. CDR3 protein: CASSFLRGTQYF. In DNA, the CDR3 is TGTGCCAGCAGTTTCTTGCGGGGTACGCAGTATTTT.

This clonotype has only a few counts. The chain employs TRBV4-1 and TRBJ2-7; 11 bases are shared with TRBD2. The trim removed 4 bases at V and 5 bases at J, leaving 28 bases unmatched. This CDR3 contains 22 residues. The germline gives CDR1 MGHRA, CDR2 YSYEKL. CDR3 in amino acids: CASSLRSNIEPQQTSGTHEQYF. The CDR3 region has the DNA TGCGCCAGCAGCCTAAGGAGCAATATCGAGCCCCAGCAGACTAGCGGGACTCACGAGCAGTACTTC.

This clonotype was observed a handful of times. The rearrangement links TRBV5-1 to TRBJ1-1; D gene ambiguous. Germline CDR1 and CDR2: SGHRS and YFSETQ. V was pared by 1 base and J by 5 bases, with 15 bases between. The CDR3 runs to 15 residues. As DNA, the CDR3 is TGCGCCAGCAGCTTGTCTGTGACGGATGCGACTGAAGCTTTCTTT. This gives the protein CASSLSVTDATEAFF.

In nucleotides, the CDR3 is TGCGCCAGCAGCTTCGGAGGGGGGAATGAAAAACTGTTTTTT. Protein sequence: CASSFGGGNEKLFF. The chain is built from TRBV5-1 and TRBJ1-4; D perhaps matches TRBD1 (6 bases). The CDR3 is 14 amino acids. CDR1 SGHRS and CDR2 YFSETQ come from the germline V gene. V was pared by 2 bases and J by 5 bases, with 10 bases between.

V is TRBV7-9 and J is TRBJ1-1; no clear D. Trimming took 6 bases from V and 0 from J, leaving 14 bases between them. This CDR3 has 15 amino acids. The germline V gene encodes CDR1 SEHNR and CDR2 FQNEAQ (reference sequence). CDR3 nucleotide sequence: TGTGCCAGCAGAGGCGCCGGAAACATGAACACTGAAGCTTTCTTT. It is translated as CASRGAGNMNTEAFF.

The chain carries TRBV24-1 and TRBJ2-5, with 7 bases lining up with TRBD2. This CDR3 is built from 16 residues. V shed 4 bases, J shed 5 bases, and the junction held 12 bases outside the gene matches. In germline, CDR1 is KGHDR, CDR2 SFDVKD. As DNA, the CDR3 is TGTGCCACCAGTGACTTTGCGCGGACTAGGGAGGAGACCCAGTACTTC. This gives the protein CATSDFARTREETQYF.